The clone carrying this T cell receptor (beta chain) has a count of ten or more. Its target is not known. The entry originates in a study of early T cells in non-severe SARS-CoV-2 infection. About the research overall: Whole-blood bulk RNA, unsorted, was sequenced, and chains were unpaired. General study results and limits: Private and CD4 specificities were missed by VDJdb matching, skewed to anti-spike CD8.

The V end was cut by 5 bases, the J end by 3 bases, with 13 bases between. The CDR3 runs to 15 residues. CDR1 is SGHNT, CDR2 YENEEA, per germline. The TCR library protocol was used to attach unique molecular identifiers. These identifiers were attached to individual cDNA molecules. TCRdb called the 5' RACE reads again in MiXCR, with one record for every CDR3 protein. The sample contains over 60,000 distinct CDR3 sequences, roughly 8.7% of which appear only once. The sequenced material came from whole blood. This clonotype was sampled from an adult who was a healthcare worker with PCR-confirmed SARS-CoV-2 infection or an uninfected control (not recorded which). V and J are TRBV11-3 and TRBJ2-2, with D perhaps matching TRBD1 (6 bases). CDR3 region: CASSNNRAYTGELFF. The CDR3 DNA reads TGTGCCAGCAGCAATAACAGGGCCTACACCGGGGAGCTGTTTTTT.